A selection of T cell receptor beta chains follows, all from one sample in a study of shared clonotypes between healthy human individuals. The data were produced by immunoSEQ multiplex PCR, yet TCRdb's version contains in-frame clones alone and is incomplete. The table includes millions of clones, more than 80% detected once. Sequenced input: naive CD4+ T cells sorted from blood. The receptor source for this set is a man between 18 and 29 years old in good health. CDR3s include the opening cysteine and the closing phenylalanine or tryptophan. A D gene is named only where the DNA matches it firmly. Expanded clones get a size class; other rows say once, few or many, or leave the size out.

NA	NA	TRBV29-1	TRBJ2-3	CSVDGAQYF	TGCAGCGTTGATGGGGCGCAGTATTTT
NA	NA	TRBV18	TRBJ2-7	CASSPTAFPYEQYF	TGTGCCAGCTCACCGACCGCTTTCCCCTACGAGCAGTACTTC
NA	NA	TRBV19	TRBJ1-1	CASQRGQKNTEAFF	TGTGCCAGTCAACGAGGACAAAAGAACACTGAAGCTTTCTTT
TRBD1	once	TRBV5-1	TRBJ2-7	CASSLQGAGQYF	TGCGCCAGCAGCTTACAGGGGGCAGGGCAGTACTTC
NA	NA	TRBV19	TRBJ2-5	CASSFNRAETQYF	TGTGCCAGTAGTTTTAACAGGGCCGAGACCCAGTACTTC
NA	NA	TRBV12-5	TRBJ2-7	CASGLVIGGLQVHEQYF	TGTGCTAGTGGTTTGGTAATTGGAGGTCTTCAGGTCCACGAGCAGTACTTC
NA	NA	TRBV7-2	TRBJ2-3	CASSLGDSRADTQYF	TGTGCCAGCAGCTTAGGTGACAGTAGGGCAGATACGCAGTATTTT
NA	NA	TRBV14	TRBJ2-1	CASSHLGGSYNEQFF	TGTGCCAGCAGCCACCTTGGGGGAAGCTACAATGAGCAGTTCTTC
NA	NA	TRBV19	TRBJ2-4	CASSTDTTLAKNIQYF	TGTGCCAGTAGTACCGACACAACCTTAGCCAAAAACATTCAGTACTTC
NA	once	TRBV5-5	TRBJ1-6	CASSLEGVAPLHF	TGTGCCAGCAGCTTGGAGGGGGTAGCACCCCTCCACTTT
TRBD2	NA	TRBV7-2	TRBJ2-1	CASSLLAGGADEQFF	TGTGCCAGCAGCTTACTAGCGGGAGGTGCGGATGAGCAGTTCTTC
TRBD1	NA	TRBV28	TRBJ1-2	CASRPPGQGVYGYTF	TGTGCCAGCAGGCCCCCGGGACAGGGGGTGTATGGCTACACCTTC
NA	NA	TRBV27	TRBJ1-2	CASSSAGGYGYTF	TGTGCCAGCAGTTCCGCCGGAGGGTATGGCTACACCTTC
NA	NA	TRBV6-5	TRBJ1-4	CASSYSDSGSSGKLFF	TGTGCCAGCAGTTACTCGGATTCCGGGAGCTCCGGTAAACTGTTTTTT
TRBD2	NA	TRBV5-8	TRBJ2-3	CASSWETSGIHTQYF	TGTGCCAGCAGCTGGGAGACTAGCGGGATACATACGCAGTATTTT
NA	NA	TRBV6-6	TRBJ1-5	CASRSFPGHGDQPQHF	TGTGCCAGCAGGTCCTTTCCGGGCCACGGAGATCAGCCCCAGCATTTT
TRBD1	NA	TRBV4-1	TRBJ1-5	CASSQRDRVDQPQHF	TGCGCCAGCAGCCAACGCGACAGGGTGGATCAGCCCCAGCATTTT